This T cell receptor (beta chain) emerged from a study of cytomegalovirus exposure and HLA in healthy donors. Study summary: In an earlier analysis, around 120 million unique TCR beta sequences were found from approximately 190 million T cells. Study-level points and caveats: A later analysis appeared to link common viral pathogens to several of the most significant clusters. Sequencing artifact likely explains a cluster of highly shared sequence variants.

This cohort consisted of healthy bone marrow donors. This clone was seen once. As yet, its antigen is unknown. It was with 60 Vbeta and 13 Jbeta primers that the PCR ran. Here immunoSEQ multiplex PCR was the method, and the copy in TCRdb shows in-frame clones only, minus some. There are 180,000 or so clones in the sample; approximately 86% occur only once, and around 0.3% lies in the top ten. This clonotype was sampled from a woman between 25 and 40 years old in good health and CMV-seronegative. Sequencing was carried out using PBMCs.

The CDR3 spells CASSMGDRPYEQYF. The CDR3 nucleotides read TGTGCCAGTAGCATGGGGGACAGACCCTACGAGCAGTACTTC. The chain recombines TRBV19 with TRBJ2-7; 7 bases are a match to TRBD1. Losses at the gene ends were 6 bases for V and 2 bases for J; bases not matched to a gene: 7. This CDR3 is 14 amino acids long. CDR1 and CDR2 (germline): LNHDA, SQIVND (reference sequence).